This TCR beta chain came from a study of blood T cells in healthy people across ages. Background on the study: Template switching caught about one barcoded beta molecule for each two T cells.

The CDR3 loop spans 15 amino acids. CDR1 and CDR2 (germline): MRHNA, SNTAGT. Trimming cost V 5 bases and J 1 base, with 9 bases left between them. This clonotype was counted only a few times. A second about 6 to 12 cycle PCR used barcoded and J-beta primers. TCRdb independently ran MiXCR on the 5' RACE reads; one entry per CDR3 protein. The sample lists roughly 1.4 million distinct CDR3 sequences, approximately 59% seen once, with more than 6% in the top ten. The source material was blood. This TCR came from a man between 18 and 29 years old in good health. This chain links TRBV6-4 with TRBJ2-6; D may be TRBD1 or TRBD2 (5 bases each). The CDR3 protein is CASSRDPSGANVLTF. As DNA, the CDR3 is TGTGCCAGCAGTAGGGACCCGTCTGGGGCCAACGTCCTGACTTTC.